One and the same sample provided the 5 T cell receptor beta chains below, sequenced in a study of blood T cell repertoires in COVID-19. The data were produced by immunoSEQ multiplex PCR, yet TCRdb's version contains in-frame clones alone and is incomplete. The sample holds about 120,000 clones; about 83% are singletons and the top ten take 3.5% to 4.5%. The sequenced material came from peripheral blood. These receptor sequences come from a man aged 55 to 69 with acute or convalescent COVID-19.

This clone was counted between two and nine times. The chain recombines TRBV11-3 with TRBJ2-7, with 8 bases lining up with TRBD1. Germline values: CDR1 SGHNT, CDR2 YENEEA. The V and J ends lost 5 bases and 2 bases, in that order; junction bases with no gene match: 8. The CDR3 loop spans 15 amino acids. CDR3 loop: CASSLRTGPTYEQYF. The CDR3 region has the DNA TGTGCCAGCAGCCTAAGGACAGGGCCAACCTACGAGCAGTACTTC.

This clone was seen a handful of times. V gene TRBV5-4 combines with J gene TRBJ1-6, with D possibly TRBD1 on 6 matching bases. V lost 9 bases and J 7 bases, leaving 17 bases between the germline ends. The CDR3 runs 14 residues. Germline V gene data show CDR1 as SGHNT and CDR2 as YYREEE (reference sequence). The CDR3 loop is CANRETGPNSPLHF. CDR3 nucleotides: TGTGCCAACAGAGAGACAGGTCCAAATTCACCCCTCCACTTT.

The chain combines TRBV15 with TRBJ2-7; 14 nucleotides line up with TRBD2. Germline CDR1 reads LNHNV; CDR2 reads YYDKDF (reference sequence). CDR3 length: 16 residues. With V trimmed by 1 base and J by 7 bases, 6 bases remained unmatched. CDR3 sequence: CATSRGGLAGVGEQYF. The CDR3 DNA reads TGTGCCACCAGCAGAGGGGGACTAGCGGGAGTGGGAGAGCAGTACTTC.

The chain combines TRBV30 with TRBJ1-5; TRBD1 matches 12 bases. The CDR3 is 14 amino acids. The trim removed 3 bases at V and 6 bases at J, leaving 3 bases unmatched. Looked up from germline, CDR1 is GTSNPN and CDR2 is SVGIG (reference sequence). For the CDR3, the DNA is TGTGCCTGGAGGGGACAGGGGGCCTTTCAGCCCCAGCATTTT. Translating gives CAWRGQGAFQPQHF.

The CDR3 reads CASSPGATEAFF. The CDR3 DNA is TGTGCCAGCAGTCCTGGAGCTACTGAAGCTTTCTTT. The V and J genes are TRBV28 and TRBJ1-1, with D uncertain. Germline V CDR1 and CDR2: MDHEN, SYDVKM. The V end was cut by 5 bases, the J end by 5 bases, with 9 bases between. The CDR3 runs to 12 residues.